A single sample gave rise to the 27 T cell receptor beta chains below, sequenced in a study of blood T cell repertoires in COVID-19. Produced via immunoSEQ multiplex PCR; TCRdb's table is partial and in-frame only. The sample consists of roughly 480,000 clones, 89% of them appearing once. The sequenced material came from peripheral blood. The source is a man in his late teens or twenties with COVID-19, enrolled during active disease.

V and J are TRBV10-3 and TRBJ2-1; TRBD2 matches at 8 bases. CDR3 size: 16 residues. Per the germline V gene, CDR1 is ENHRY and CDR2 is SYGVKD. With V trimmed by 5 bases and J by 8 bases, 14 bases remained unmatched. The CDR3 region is CAISTRGAGVGDEQFF. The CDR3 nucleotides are TGTGCCATCAGTACCCGGGGAGCGGGAGTGGGCGATGAGCAGTTCTTC.

CDR3 residues: CASSQEALRPGTYGYTF. DNA of the CDR3: TGTGCCAGCAGCCAAGAGGCCCTACGGCCCGGGACTTATGGCTACACCTTC. The V gene is TRBV3-1 (or the pseudogene TRBV3-2), the J gene TRBJ1-2; possibly TRBD1 for D (5 bases). Germline V lookup: CDR1 LGHDT, CDR2 YNNKEL (reference sequence). This CDR3 has 17 amino acids. V lost 0 bases and J lost 5, with 19 bases in between.

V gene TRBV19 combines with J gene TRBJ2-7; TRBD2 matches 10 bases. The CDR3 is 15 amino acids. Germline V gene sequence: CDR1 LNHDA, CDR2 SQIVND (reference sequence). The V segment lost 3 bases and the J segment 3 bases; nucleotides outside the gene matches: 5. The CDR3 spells CASSIRTSGLYEQYF. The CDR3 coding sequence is TGTGCCAGTAGTATTAGGACTAGCGGACTCTACGAGCAGTACTTC.

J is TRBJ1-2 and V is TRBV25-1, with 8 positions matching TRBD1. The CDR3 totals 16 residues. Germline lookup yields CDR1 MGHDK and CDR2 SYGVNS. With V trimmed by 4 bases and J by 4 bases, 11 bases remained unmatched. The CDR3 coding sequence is TGTGCCAGCAGTGGAAGCGGGACAGGAAATTTCTATGGCTACACCTTC. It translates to CASSGSGTGNFYGYTF.

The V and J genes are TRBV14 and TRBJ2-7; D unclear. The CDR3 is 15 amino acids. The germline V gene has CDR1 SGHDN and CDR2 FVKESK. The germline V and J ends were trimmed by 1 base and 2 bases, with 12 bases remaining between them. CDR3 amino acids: CASSQAWAPPYEQYF. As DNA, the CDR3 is TGTGCCAGCAGCCAAGCGTGGGCTCCCCCCTACGAGCAGTACTTC. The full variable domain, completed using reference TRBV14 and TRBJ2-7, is EAGVTQFPSHSVIEKGQTVTLRCDPISGHDNLYWYRRVMGKEIKFLLHFVKESKQDESGMPNNRFLAERTGGTYSTLKVQPAELEDSGVYFCASSQAWAPPYEQYFGPGTRLTVT.

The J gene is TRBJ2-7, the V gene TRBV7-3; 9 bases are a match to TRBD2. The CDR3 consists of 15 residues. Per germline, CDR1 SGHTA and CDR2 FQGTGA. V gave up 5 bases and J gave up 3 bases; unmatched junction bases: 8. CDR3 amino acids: CASSVPLAGYYEQYF. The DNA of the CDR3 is TGTGCCAGCAGCGTCCCCCTAGCGGGGTACTACGAGCAGTACTTC.

CDR3 nucleotide sequence: TGTGCCAGCAGTTCTTTGAAGCGGGGCTACACAGATACGCAGTATTTT. As protein: CASSSLKRGYTDTQYF. This sequence joins TRBV27 and TRBJ2-3; TRBD2 matches 7 bases. Trimming removed 4 bases from V and 2 bases from J; junction bases left unmatched: 9. Germline CDR1 reads MNHEY; CDR2 reads SMNVEV (reference sequence). The CDR3 totals 16 residues.

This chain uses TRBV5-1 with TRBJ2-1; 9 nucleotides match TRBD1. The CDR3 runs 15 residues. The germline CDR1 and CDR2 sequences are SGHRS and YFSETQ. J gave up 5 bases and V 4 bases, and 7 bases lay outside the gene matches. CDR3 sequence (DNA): TGCGCCAGCAGCGCAAAAGGGACAGGGAACAATGAGCAGTTCTTC. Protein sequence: CASSAKGTGNNEQFF. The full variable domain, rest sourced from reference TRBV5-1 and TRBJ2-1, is KAGVTQTPRYLIKTRGQQVTLSCSPISGHRSVSWYQQTPGQGLQFLFEYFSETQRNKGNFPGRFSGRQFSNSRSEMNVSTLELGDSALYLCASSAKGTGNNEQFFGPGTRLTVL.

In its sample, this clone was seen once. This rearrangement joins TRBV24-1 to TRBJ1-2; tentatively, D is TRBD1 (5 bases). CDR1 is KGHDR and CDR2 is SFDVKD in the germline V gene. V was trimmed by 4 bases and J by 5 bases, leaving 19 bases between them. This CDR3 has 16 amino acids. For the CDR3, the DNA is TGTGCCACCAGTGAAGCACGGGAGGGGTCATGGTATGGCTACACCTTC. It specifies CATSEAREGSWYGYTF.

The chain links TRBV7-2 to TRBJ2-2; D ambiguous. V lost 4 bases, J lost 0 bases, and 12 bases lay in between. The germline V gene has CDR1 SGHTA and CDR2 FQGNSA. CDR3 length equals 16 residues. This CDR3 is CASSSEAVTNTGELFF. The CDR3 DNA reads TGTGCCAGCAGCTCCGAGGCGGTAACGAACACCGGGGAGCTGTTTTTT.

The CDR3 bases are TGTGCCAGCAGTGAATTGTGGACAGGGAGGTACAATGAGCAGTTCTTC. Its protein product is CASSELWTGRYNEQFF. The rearrangement uses TRBV2 and TRBJ2-1, with TRBD1 matching 8 bases. The junction had 7 bases not matched to a gene; V was cut back by 2 bases and J by 4 bases. The CDR3 has 16 residues. Germline CDR1 and CDR2: SNHLY and FYNNEI.

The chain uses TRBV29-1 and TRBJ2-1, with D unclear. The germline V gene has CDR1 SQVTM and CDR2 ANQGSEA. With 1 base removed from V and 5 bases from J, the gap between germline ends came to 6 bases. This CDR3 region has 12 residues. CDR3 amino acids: CSVEVGNNEQFF. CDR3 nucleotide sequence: TGCAGCGTTGAAGTCGGTAACAATGAGCAGTTCTTC.

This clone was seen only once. CDR3 in amino acids: CASSGGSIDTQYF. Written as DNA, the CDR3 is TGCGCCAGCAGTGGTGGTAGCATCGATACGCAGTATTTT. This chain links TRBV10-1 with TRBJ2-3; D not certain. Looked up from germline, CDR1 is WNHNN and CDR2 is SYGVQD (reference sequence). Between the trimmed V and J ends, which lost 4 bases and 6 bases, there was a span of 11 bases. The CDR3 totals 13 residues.

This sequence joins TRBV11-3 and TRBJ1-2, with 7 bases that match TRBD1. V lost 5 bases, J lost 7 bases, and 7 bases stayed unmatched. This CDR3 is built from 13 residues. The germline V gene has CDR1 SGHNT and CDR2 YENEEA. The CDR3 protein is CASSPERGLGYTF. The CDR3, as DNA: TGTGCCAGCAGCCCGGAGAGGGGGCTTGGCTACACCTTC.

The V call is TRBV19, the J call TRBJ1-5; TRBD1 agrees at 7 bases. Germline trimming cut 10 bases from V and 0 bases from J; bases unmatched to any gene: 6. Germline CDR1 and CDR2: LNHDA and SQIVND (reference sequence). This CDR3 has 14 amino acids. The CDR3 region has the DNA TGTGCCACTAGGGACAGATATAGCAATCAGCCCCAGCATTTT. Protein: CATRDRYSNQPQHF.

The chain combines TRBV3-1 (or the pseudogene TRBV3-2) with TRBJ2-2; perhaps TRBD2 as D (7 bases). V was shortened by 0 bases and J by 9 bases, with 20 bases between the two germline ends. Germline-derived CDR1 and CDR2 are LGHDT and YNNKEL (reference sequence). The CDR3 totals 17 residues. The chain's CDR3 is CASSQDEGGPGRWELFF. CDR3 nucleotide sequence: TGTGCCAGCAGCCAAGATGAGGGGGGGCCCGGGCGTTGGGAGCTGTTTTTT.

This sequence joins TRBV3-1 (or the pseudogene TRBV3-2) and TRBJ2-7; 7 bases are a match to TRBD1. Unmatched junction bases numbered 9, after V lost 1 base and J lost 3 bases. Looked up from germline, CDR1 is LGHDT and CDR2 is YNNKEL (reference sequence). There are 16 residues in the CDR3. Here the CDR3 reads CASSQVGQDSIYEQYF. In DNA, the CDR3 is TGTGCCAGCAGCCAAGTCGGACAGGATTCGATCTACGAGCAGTACTTC.

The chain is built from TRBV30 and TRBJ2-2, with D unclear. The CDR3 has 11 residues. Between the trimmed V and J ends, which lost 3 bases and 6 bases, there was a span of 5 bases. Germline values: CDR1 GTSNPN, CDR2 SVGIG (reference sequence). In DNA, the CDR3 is TGTGCCTGGAGCCTCGCCGGGGAGCTGTTTTTT. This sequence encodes CAWSLAGELFF.

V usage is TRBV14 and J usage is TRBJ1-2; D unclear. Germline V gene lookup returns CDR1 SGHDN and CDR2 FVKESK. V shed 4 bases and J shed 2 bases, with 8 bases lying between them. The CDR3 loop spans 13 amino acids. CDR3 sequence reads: CASSPSLNYGYTF. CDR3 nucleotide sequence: TGTGCCAGCAGCCCGTCTCTAAACTATGGCTACACCTTC.

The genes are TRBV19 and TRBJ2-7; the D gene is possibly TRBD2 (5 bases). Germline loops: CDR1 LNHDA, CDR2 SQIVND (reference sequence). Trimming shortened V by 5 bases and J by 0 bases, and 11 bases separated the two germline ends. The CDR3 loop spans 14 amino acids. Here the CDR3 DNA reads TGTGCCAGTAGTTATATGGGGAGCTCCTACGAGCAGTACTTC. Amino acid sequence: CASSYMGSSYEQYF. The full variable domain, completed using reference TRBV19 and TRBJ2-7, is DGGITQSPKYLFRKEGQNVTLSCEQNLNHDAMYWYRQDPGQGLRLIYYSQIVNDFQKGDIAEGYSVSREKKESFPLTVTSAQKNPTAFYLCASSYMGSSYEQYFGPGTRLTVT.

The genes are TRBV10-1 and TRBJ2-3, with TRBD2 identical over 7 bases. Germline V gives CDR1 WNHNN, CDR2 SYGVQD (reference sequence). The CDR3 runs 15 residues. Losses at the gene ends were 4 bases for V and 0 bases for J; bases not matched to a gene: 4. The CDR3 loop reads CASSALAASTDTQYF. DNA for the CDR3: TGCGCCAGCAGTGCTCTAGCGGCTAGCACAGATACGCAGTATTTT.

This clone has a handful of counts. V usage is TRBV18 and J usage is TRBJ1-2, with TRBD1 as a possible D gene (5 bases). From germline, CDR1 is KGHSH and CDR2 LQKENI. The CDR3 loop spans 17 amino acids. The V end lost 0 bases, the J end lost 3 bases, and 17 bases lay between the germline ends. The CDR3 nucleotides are TGTGCCAGCTCACCACCTCGTGTCAGGGCTGTTGACTATGGCTACACCTTC. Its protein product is CASSPPRVRAVDYGYTF.

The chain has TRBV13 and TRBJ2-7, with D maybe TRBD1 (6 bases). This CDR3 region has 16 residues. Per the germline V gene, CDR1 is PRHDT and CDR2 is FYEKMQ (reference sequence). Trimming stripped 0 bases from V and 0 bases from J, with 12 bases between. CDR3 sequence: CASSLGFGTSSYEQYF. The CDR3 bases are TGTGCCAGCAGCTTAGGCTTCGGGACAAGCTCCTACGAGCAGTACTTC.

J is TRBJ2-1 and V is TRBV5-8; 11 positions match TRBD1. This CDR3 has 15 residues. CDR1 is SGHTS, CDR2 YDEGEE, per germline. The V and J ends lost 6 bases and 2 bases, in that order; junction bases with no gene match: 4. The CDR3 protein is CASNPGQGAYNEQFF. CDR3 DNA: TGTGCCAGCAACCCGGGACAGGGGGCCTACAATGAGCAGTTCTTC.

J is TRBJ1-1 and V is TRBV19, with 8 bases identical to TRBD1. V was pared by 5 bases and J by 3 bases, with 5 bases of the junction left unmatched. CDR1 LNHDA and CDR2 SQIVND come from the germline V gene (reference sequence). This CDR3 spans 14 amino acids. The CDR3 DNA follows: TGTGCCAGTAGTCTGGACAGGGCGGACACTGAAGCTTTCTTT. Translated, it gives CASSLDRADTEAFF.

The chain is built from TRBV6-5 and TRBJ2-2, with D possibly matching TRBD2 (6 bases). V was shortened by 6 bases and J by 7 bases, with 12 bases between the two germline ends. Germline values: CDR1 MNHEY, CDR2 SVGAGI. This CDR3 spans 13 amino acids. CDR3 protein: CASRTGAGGELFF. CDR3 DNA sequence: TGTGCCAGCAGAACGGGAGCGGGCGGGGAGCTGTTTTTT.

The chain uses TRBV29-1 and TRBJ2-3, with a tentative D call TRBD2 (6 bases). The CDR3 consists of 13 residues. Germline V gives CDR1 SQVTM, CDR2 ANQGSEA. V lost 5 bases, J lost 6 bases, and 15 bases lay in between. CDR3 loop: CSVLGGMKDTQYF. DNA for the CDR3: TGCAGCGTTCTAGGCGGGATGAAGGATACGCAGTATTTT.